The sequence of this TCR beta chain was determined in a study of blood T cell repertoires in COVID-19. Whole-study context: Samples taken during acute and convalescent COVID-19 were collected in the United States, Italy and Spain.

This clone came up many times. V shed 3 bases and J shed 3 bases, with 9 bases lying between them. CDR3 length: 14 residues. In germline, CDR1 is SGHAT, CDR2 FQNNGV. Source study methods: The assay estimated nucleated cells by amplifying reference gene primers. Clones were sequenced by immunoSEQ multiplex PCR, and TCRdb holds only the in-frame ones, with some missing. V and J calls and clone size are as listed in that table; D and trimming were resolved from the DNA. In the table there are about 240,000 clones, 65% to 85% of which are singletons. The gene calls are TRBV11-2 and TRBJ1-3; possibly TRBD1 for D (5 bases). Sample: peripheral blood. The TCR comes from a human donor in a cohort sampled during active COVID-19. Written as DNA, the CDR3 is TGTGCCAGCAGCTTGGGGGGGTTTGGAAACACCATATATTTT. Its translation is CASSLGGFGNTIYF. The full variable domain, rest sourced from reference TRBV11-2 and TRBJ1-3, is EAGVAQSPRYKIIEKRQSVAFWCNPISGHATLYWYQQILGQGPKLLIQFQNNGVVDDSQLPKDRFSAERLKGVDSTLKIQPAKLEDSAVYLCASSLGGFGNTIYFGEGSWLTVV.